This T cell receptor (beta chain) was profiled in a study of T cell changes during pregnancy in multiple sclerosis (dated by TCRdb to between 2018 and 2020). About the full investigation: The study looked at changes in the T cell repertoire across pregnancy in women with multiple sclerosis.

Library preparation was by the immunoSEQ multiplex PCR assay. Not all clones reach the TCRdb copy of this immuneACCESS table, which keeps in-frame sequences only. Checked studies attribute under half of the gap to unresolved V genes and leave the rest unexplained. This sample holds 45,000 to 75,000 clones; roughly 92% were observed only once. The ten largest clones take up 0.85% of the sample. With regard to this clone: The antigen it binds to is not known. No base-level quality is on record; no much larger clone is a single base apart.

The CDR3 runs 13 amino acids, cysteine and phenylalanine included. This entry keeps only the CDR3 DNA: 39 bases, framed from base 1. As encoded in the germline V gene (reference sequence), CDR1 is LNHDA while CDR2 is SQIVND. V is trimmed back by 6 bases and J by 4 bases, and the junction contains 5 bases that no gene match accounts for. Recombination linked TRBV19 to TRBJ1-2, with TRBD1 matching 7 junction bases. The receptor was isolated from a female donor with multiple sclerosis, enrolled in a pregnancy study. The sample in question was peripheral blood, obtained in the first trimester of pregnancy. CDR3 region: CASRVTGTYGYTF. The DNA reads as follows: TGTGCCAGTAGGGTGACAGGGACCTATGGCTACACCTTC.